This note documents a single T cell receptor (beta chain) sequence. There are many counts of this clonotype. Its specific antigen is unknown. Base qualities are not recorded, but no much larger clone differs from it by a single base. The junction carries 10 bases between V and J, which are trimmed by 2 bases and 5 bases respectively. From its cysteine to its phenylalanine, the CDR3 spans 14 amino acids. The only DNA kept is the CDR3, 42 bases in frame from the first base. TCR libraries were constructed from 400 ng RNA using the Immunoverse kit, and molecular barcoded adaptors covering alpha/delta and beta/gamma chains were employed. TCR library preparation was performed with the same RNA that was used for transcriptome sequencing. TCR libraries were sequenced on an Illumina HiSeq 4000 with 2 x 150 cycles. The paper's processing steps were these. TCR reads were aligned to human V, D, J and C references and assembled into CDR3 clonotypes with MiXCR, including quality filtering and error correction. The tcR package in R was used to analyze clonotype counts and gene usage diversity. Raw mapping reads were checked after the RNA-seq reads had been mapped by STAR aligner version 2.5.3a onto the human GRCh37 genome. IR-seq fastq files were randomly downsampled with Seqtk 1.3 to test the effect of sequencing depth on detected clonotypes. Through fastp at Q25 and MiXCR, TCRdb rebuilt clones from the public reads, retaining in-frame beta chains. Records with the same CDR3 protein are collapsed into one entry carrying the most frequent genes and DNA. The V and J calls reflect TCRdb's pipeline rather than the authors' work. The sample contains approximately 90,000 distinct CDR3 sequences, 20% to 25% of them found a single time. The ten most abundant clones make up roughly an eighth of the sample.

These data belong to a study of read filtering for tumor transcriptome and immune sequencing (dated by TCRdb to the early 2020s). Regarding the study in general: Of the patients in the cohort, around 17 were male and 14 were female, and their mean age was 65.9 years, with a range of about 45 to 90. By revised international staging, roughly eight patients were R-ISS I, about 16 were R-ISS II and more than five were R-ISS III. After DNase treatment, whole-transcriptome libraries were prepared using the TruSeq RNA Access Library Prep Kit. Per sample, about 4 to 11 million TCR-region mapped reads were obtained with IR-seq, compared with only about 85 to 1,400 with RNA-seq. The study compared TCR repertoires from targeted immune repertoire sequencing and bulk whole-transcriptome sequencing run on the same bone marrow samples. As a main aim, a read-filtering strategy for immune repertoire data was addressed, with the specific question being whether clonotypes supported by a single read should be removed. What the work shows at the level of the full study, not this receptor alone: Removing single-read clonotypes increased the correlation between IR-seq and RNA-seq shared clonotype proportions. In IR-seq, single-read clonotypes were roughly 84% of clonotypes but about 3.5% of total reads; in RNA-seq they were roughly 72% of clonotypes and approximately 40% of reads. Compared with RNA-seq, IR-seq captured clonotypes at much greater depth and more reliably, and a smaller IR-seq throughput was enough to identify most of the shared clonotypes. Rather than purified T cells, the sorted CD138-negative fraction was a mixed bone marrow immune population.

Every patient had bone marrow sampled at the time of active disease. Ficoll-Hypaque density gradient centrifugation was used to isolate the bone marrow mononuclear cells. To remove myeloma plasma cells, the cells were labeled with CD138 magnetic microbeads on a MACS separator, and CD138-negative cells were then collected by negative selection. Flow cytometry with CD138 antibodies on an Attune NxT was used to check how pure the isolated cells were. TRIzol reagent was used to extract total RNA, which was then quantified with a NanoDrop spectrophotometer. Paired RNA-seq and IR-seq were performed on each patient's CD138-negative bone marrow sample.

The rearranged segments are TRBV12-3 or TRBV12-4 and TRBJ1-5; the best D guess is TRBD1, with 6 bases matching. Sequences were obtained from a population of CD138-negative cells sorted from bone marrow. The label giving this sample's cell subset or site can be read as: bone marrow mononuclear cells depleted of CD138+ plasma/myeloma cells by negative magnetic selection. The receptor's source is a donor at least 40 years old with multiple myeloma. CDR3 sequence: CASSLTGNHQPQHF. In nucleotides, the sequence is TGTGCCAGCAGTTTAACAGGGAACCATCAGCCCCAGCATTTT.